Following are 29 T cell receptor beta chains from one sample sequenced in a study of siplizumab effects on memory and regulatory T cells. Only in-frame clones appear in the TCRdb table, and some are missing; sequencing was by immunoSEQ multiplex PCR. Of about 91,000 clones listed, 93% are singletons. Input material: CD8+ T cells sorted from blood. The receptors were gathered from a human donor in good health.

J is TRBJ1-5 and V is TRBV4-1; TRBD1 might be the D (5 bases). V lost 3 bases and J lost 6, with 15 bases in between. Germline-derived CDR1 and CDR2 are MGHRA and YSYEKL. The CDR3 runs 15 residues. This CDR3 is CASSQSGYESQPQHF. Written as DNA, the CDR3 is TGCGCCAGCAGCCAGTCAGGGTATGAGAGTCAGCCCCAGCATTTT.

This chain uses TRBV19 with TRBJ2-7; D is unclear. The CDR3 runs to 13 residues. Deletions cut 9 bases from V and 8 bases from J, with 20 bases between. From germline, CDR1 is LNHDA and CDR2 SQIVND (reference sequence). The CDR3 is CASGSSPITKQYF. CDR3 nucleotides: TGTGCCAGCGGAAGTAGTCCTATCACCAAGCAGTACTTC.

The CDR3 here is CSVLEGTEAFF. In nucleotides, the CDR3 is TGCAGCGTACTAGAGGGCACTGAAGCTTTCTTT. The chain carries TRBV29-1 and TRBJ1-1; D unclear. This CDR3 spans 11 amino acids. V was shortened by 6 bases and J by 4 bases, with 9 bases between the two germline ends. The V gene's germline CDR1 is SQVTM and CDR2 ANQGSEA.

This sequence joins TRBV19 and TRBJ1-1; 8 positions agree with TRBD1. The CDR3 spans 15 residues. Germline V lookup: CDR1 LNHDA, CDR2 SQIVND (reference sequence). Unmatched junction bases numbered 10, after V lost 5 bases and J lost 5 bases. The CDR3 DNA reads TGTGCCAGTAGTTTTGGAGGCAGGGGGCTAACTGAAGCTTTCTTT. Amino acid sequence: CASSFGGRGLTEAFF.

This chain joins TRBV2 and TRBJ1-2; D uncertain. V lost 3 bases and J lost 2, with 7 bases in between. The CDR3 extends over 13 amino acids. Germline V lookup: CDR1 SNHLY, CDR2 FYNNEI. CDR3 DNA: TGTGCCAGCAGTGAGAACCCAAACTATGGCTACACCTTC. Protein sequence: CASSENPNYGYTF.

This chain connects TRBV9 to TRBJ2-2; 11 bases fit TRBD2. Trimming took 4 bases from V and 2 from J; bases not matched to a gene: 4. In germline, CDR1 is SGDLS, CDR2 YYNGEE. CDR3 length equals 16 residues. CDR3 nucleotide sequence: TGTGCCAGCAGCCTAGCGGGGGGCCTTAACACCGGGGAGCTGTTTTTT. The encoded protein is CASSLAGGLNTGELFF.

This clone was observed a single time. The V call is TRBV5-1, the J call TRBJ2-7, with D possibly TRBD2 on 6 matching bases. Germline V gene lookup returns CDR1 SGHRS and CDR2 YFSETQ. CDR3 length equals 14 residues. V was trimmed by 4 bases and J by 5 bases, leaving 16 bases between them. The CDR3 loop is CASSPLGGAHEQYF. CDR3 in DNA: TGCGCCAGCAGCCCACTTGGAGGGGCCCACGAGCAGTACTTC.

The rearrangement links TRBV7-3 to TRBJ2-2; tentatively, D is TRBD2 (5 bases). The CDR3 runs to 14 residues. The germline V gene encodes CDR1 SGHTA and CDR2 FQGTGA. Trimming left V 4 bases short and J 7 bases short, with 13 bases between. CDR3 bases: TGTGCCAGCAGCTACGTGGGAGAGGGCGGGGAGCTGTTTTTT. Amino acid sequence: CASSYVGEGGELFF.

The V and J genes are TRBV7-8 and TRBJ2-3; D gene unclear. Germline CDR1 and CDR2: SGHVS and FQNEAQ. There are 14 residues in the CDR3. Trimming shortened V by 0 bases and J by 1 base, and 5 bases separated the two germline ends. CDR3 coding DNA: TGTGCCAGCAGCTTAGCACCTGGCACAGATACGCAGTATTTT. Translation: CASSLAPGTDTQYF.

The V and J genes are TRBV13 and TRBJ1-1; the D is unclear. Trimming removed 4 bases from V and 3 bases from J, with 15 bases in between. Per germline, CDR1 PRHDT and CDR2 FYEKMQ (reference sequence). CDR3 length: 15 residues. The CDR3 nucleotides read TGTGCCAGCAGCTACCCCGGGGTAAGCGACACTGAAGCTTTCTTT. It codes for CASSYPGVSDTEAFF.

V gene TRBV13 combines with J gene TRBJ1-3; 10 bases align to TRBD1. Germline V gene sequence: CDR1 PRHDT, CDR2 FYEKMQ (reference sequence). After removal of 4 bases from V and 2 bases from J, the junction contained 5 bases not matched to a gene. The CDR3 has 16 amino acids. The CDR3 is CASSWTGGSTGNTIYF. Written as DNA, the CDR3 is TGTGCCAGCAGCTGGACAGGGGGGTCTACTGGAAACACCATATATTTT. The variable domain in full, with the rest retrieved from reference TRBV13 and TRBJ1-3, is AAGVIQSPRHLIKEKRETATLKCYPIPRHDTVYWYQQGPGQDPQFLISFYEKMQSDKGSIPDRFSAQQFSDYHSELNMSSLELGDSALYFCASSWTGGSTGNTIYFGEGSWLTVV.

In this sample, this clone turned up once. The chain links TRBV27 to TRBJ2-3; D is unclear. Per the germline V gene, CDR1 is MNHEY and CDR2 is SMNVEV (reference sequence). The CDR3 sequence is 14 residues long. V dropped 0 bases and J dropped 4 bases, with 8 bases sitting between them. CDR3 amino acids: CASSLSASSDTQYF. DNA of the CDR3: TGTGCCAGCAGTTTATCTGCTAGTTCAGATACGCAGTATTTT.

The chain combines TRBV27 with TRBJ2-1; 11 positions match TRBD2. V shed 2 bases and J 3 bases; nucleotides not matched to a gene: 0. This CDR3 is built from 15 residues. Germline CDR1 MNHEY, CDR2 SMNVEV (reference sequence). The CDR3 is CASSLGLAGYNEQFF. CDR3 sequence (DNA): TGTGCCAGCAGTTTAGGACTAGCGGGCTACAATGAGCAGTTCTTC.

Within the sample, this clone is medium-sized (0.01 to 0.1%). This chain uses TRBV13 with TRBJ2-7; no clear D. V was trimmed by 5 bases and J by 3 bases, leaving 17 bases between them. CDR1 PRHDT and CDR2 FYEKMQ come from the germline V gene (reference sequence). The CDR3 spans 15 residues. The CDR3 DNA sequence: TGTGCCAGCAGCCCTTCTGTTGGGCATCACTACGAGCAGTACTTC. Translating gives CASSPSVGHHYEQYF.

The gene calls are TRBV2 and TRBJ2-7; 8 bases map to TRBD1. This CDR3 comprises 16 residues. V shed 7 bases and J 0 bases; nucleotides not matched to a gene: 11. Germline V lookup: CDR1 SNHLY, CDR2 FYNNEI. The CDR3 loop is CASTRKDGTGSYEQYF. For the CDR3, the DNA is TGTGCCAGCACCAGAAAGGATGGGACAGGCTCCTACGAGCAGTACTTC.

This rearrangement joins TRBV5-8 to TRBJ1-1; D not certain. V dropped 0 bases and J dropped 1 base, with 7 bases sitting between them. The CDR3 totals 14 residues. Germline V lookup: CDR1 SGHTS, CDR2 YDEGEE. CDR3 coding DNA: TGTGCCAGCAGCTTGGTTTTCACGAACACTGAAGCTTTCTTT. Protein sequence: CASSLVFTNTEAFF.

This clone turned up a few times. The chain links TRBV10-3 to TRBJ1-1; a weak D match, TRBD1 (6 bases). Deletions cut 3 bases from V and 1 base from J, with 9 bases between. The CDR3 runs to 14 residues. Germline V gene data show CDR1 as ENHRY and CDR2 as SYGVKD. This chain's CDR3 is CAISDETGNTEAFF. In DNA form, the CDR3 reads TGTGCCATCAGTGATGAGACAGGGAACACTGAAGCTTTCTTT.

The rearrangement uses TRBV9 and TRBJ1-3; D not resolved. The CDR3 is 14 amino acids. With 4 bases removed from V and 0 bases from J, the gap between germline ends came to 8 bases. Germline CDR1 reads SGDLS; CDR2 reads YYNGEE. CDR3 nucleotides: TGTGCCAGCAGCCCGGCAAACTCTGGAAACACCATATATTTT. Encoded protein: CASSPANSGNTIYF.

Only one count was recorded for this clone. The chain couples TRBV5-1 to TRBJ1-1, with D unclear. Germline V gene lookup returns CDR1 SGHRS and CDR2 YFSETQ. Trimming removed 0 bases from V and 5 bases from J, with 11 bases in between. This CDR3 comprises 14 residues. The CDR3 DNA sequence: TGCGCCAGCAGCTTGGAGGACGGGGTGACTGAAGCTTTCTTT. Its translation is CASSLEDGVTEAFF.

The chain employs TRBV30 and TRBJ2-2; 12 bases align to TRBD1. This CDR3 comprises 15 residues. The V gene's germline CDR1 is GTSNPN and CDR2 SVGIG (reference sequence). The V and J ends lost 3 bases and 7 bases, in that order; junction bases with no gene match: 6. CDR3 sequence reads: CAWRAGTGGIGELFF. Written as DNA, the CDR3 is TGTGCCTGGAGGGCCGGGACAGGGGGCATCGGGGAGCTGTTTTTT.

The V gene is TRBV6-5, the J gene TRBJ1-4, with D unclear. The germline gives CDR1 MNHEY, CDR2 SVGAGI. Trimming shortened V by 4 bases and J by 7 bases, and 13 bases separated the two germline ends. There are 14 residues in the CDR3. DNA for the CDR3: TGTGCCAGCAGTTCGTTAACGATGGGTGAAAAACTGTTTTTT. Protein: CASSSLTMGEKLFF.

This chain connects TRBV7-8 to TRBJ1-1; no reliable D call. CDR3 length equals 12 residues. The V gene's germline CDR1 is SGHVS and CDR2 FQNEAQ. V gave up 4 bases and J gave up 5 bases, with 8 bases separating them. CDR3 sequence (DNA): TGTGCCAGCAGCTCCTTAAGGACTGAAGCTTTCTTT. Protein product: CASSSLRTEAFF.

The V and J genes are TRBV5-1 and TRBJ2-5, with TRBD1 identical over 8 bases. The CDR3 runs to 15 residues. V was clipped by 2 bases and J by 2 bases; unmatched bases: 5. The V gene's germline CDR1 is SGHRS and CDR2 YFSETQ. This chain's CDR3 is CASSLWDRTQETQYF. In DNA form, the CDR3 reads TGCGCCAGCAGCTTATGGGACAGGACACAAGAGACCCAGTACTTC.

The chain links TRBV27 to TRBJ2-1, with D possibly TRBD1 on 5 matching bases. Trimming shortened V by 4 bases and J by 4 bases, and 17 bases separated the two germline ends. The germline gives CDR1 MNHEY, CDR2 SMNVEV (reference sequence). The CDR3 loop spans 16 amino acids. The CDR3 DNA reads as TGTGCCAGCAGTTCCGGACACATGGACGGGTACAATGAGCAGTTCTTC. Translated: CASSSGHMDGYNEQFF.

The rearrangement joins TRBV10-3 to TRBJ1-1; D is perhaps TRBD1 (5 bases). Trimming removed 4 bases at V and 2 bases at J, with 8 bases between. Germline V gene data show CDR1 as ENHRY and CDR2 as SYGVKD. This CDR3 is 13 amino acids long. The CDR3 loop is CAISGDYNTEAFF. DNA of the CDR3: TGTGCCATCAGTGGGGACTACAACACTGAAGCTTTCTTT.

V and J are TRBV6-1 and TRBJ2-1, with TRBD2 matching 8 bases. Trimming took 2 bases from V and 7 from J; bases not matched to a gene: 7. From germline, CDR1 is MNHNS and CDR2 SASEGT. CDR3 length equals 15 residues. In DNA form, the CDR3 reads TGTGCCAGCAGTGAACGAACTAGCGGACGGAATGAGCAGTTCTTC. Its protein product is CASSERTSGRNEQFF.

For the CDR3, the DNA is TGTGCCAGCAGTTTCCTTGGCCGGGATTCACCCCTCCACTTT. It specifies CASSFLGRDSPLHF. The gene calls are TRBV27 and TRBJ1-6; D call uncertain. CDR1 is MNHEY, CDR2 SMNVEV, per germline (reference sequence). The CDR3 has 14 residues. V was pared by 3 bases and J by 8 bases, with 11 bases between.

The chain carries TRBV5-6 and TRBJ1-3; D gene unclear. This CDR3 comprises 16 residues. V gave up 0 bases and J gave up 0 bases, with 10 bases separating them. Germline CDR1 is SGHDT and CDR2 is YYEEEE. CDR3 residues: CASSLELESSGNTIYF. CDR3 in DNA: TGTGCCAGCAGCTTGGAACTGGAGAGCTCTGGAAACACCATATATTTT.

The chain is built from TRBV7-6 and TRBJ2-1, with D tentatively TRBD1 (6 bases). The CDR3 covers 13 residues. The V gene's germline CDR1 is SGHVS and CDR2 FNYEAQ. V gave up 0 bases and J gave up 9 bases, with 9 bases separating them. Here the CDR3 DNA reads TGTGCCAGCAGCTTAGCGGGGGCGGGTGAGCAGTTCTTC. It translates to CASSLAGAGEQFF.